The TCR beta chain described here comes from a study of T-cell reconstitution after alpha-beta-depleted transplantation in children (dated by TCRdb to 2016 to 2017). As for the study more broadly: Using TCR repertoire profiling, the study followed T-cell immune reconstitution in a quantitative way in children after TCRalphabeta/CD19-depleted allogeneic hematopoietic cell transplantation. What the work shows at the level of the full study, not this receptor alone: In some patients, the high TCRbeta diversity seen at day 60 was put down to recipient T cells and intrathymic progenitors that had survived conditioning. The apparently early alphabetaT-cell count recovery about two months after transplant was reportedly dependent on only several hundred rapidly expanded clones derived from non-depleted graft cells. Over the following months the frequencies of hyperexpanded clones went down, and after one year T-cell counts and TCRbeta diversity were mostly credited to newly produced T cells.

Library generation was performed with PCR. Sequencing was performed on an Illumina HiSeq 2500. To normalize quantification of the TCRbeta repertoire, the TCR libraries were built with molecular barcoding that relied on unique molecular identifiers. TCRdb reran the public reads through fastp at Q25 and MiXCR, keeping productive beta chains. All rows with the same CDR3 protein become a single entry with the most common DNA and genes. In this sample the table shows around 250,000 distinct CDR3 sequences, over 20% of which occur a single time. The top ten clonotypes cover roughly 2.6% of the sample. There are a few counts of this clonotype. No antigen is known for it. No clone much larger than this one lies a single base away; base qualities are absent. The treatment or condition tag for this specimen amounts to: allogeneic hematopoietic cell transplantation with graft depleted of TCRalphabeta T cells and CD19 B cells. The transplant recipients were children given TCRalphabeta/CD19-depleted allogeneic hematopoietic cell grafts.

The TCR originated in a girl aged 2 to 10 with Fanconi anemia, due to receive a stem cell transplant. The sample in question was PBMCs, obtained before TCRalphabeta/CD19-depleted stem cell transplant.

The DNA reads as follows: TGCAGCGTTGAATTCGGGAACGCAGATACGCAGTATTTT. It codes for CSVEFGNADTQYF. The chain joins TRBV29-1 to TRBJ2-3; the D gene is perhaps TRBD2, from 5 matching bases. V drops 2 bases and J drops 4 bases, leaving 10 bases in between. The CDR3 contains 13 residues, cysteine and phenylalanine counted. CDR3 DNA is the only sequence kept; it has 39 bases, read in frame from the first base. For CDR1 and CDR2, the germline V gene lists SQVTM and ANQGSEA.